Following are 30 T cell receptor beta chains from one sample sequenced in a study of CD8+ T cells in alopecia areata. In each case, RNA was isolated and then reverse transcribed into cDNA as the sequencing template. The protocol was immunoSEQ multiplex PCR, while the TCRdb copy is restricted to in-frame clones and leaves out a portion. The sample holds about 98,000 clones, under 45% seen once. The sequenced material came from CD4+ T cells sorted from blood. Source of these receptors: a human donor with alopecia areata.

This rearrangement joins TRBV2 to TRBJ1-4, with D uncertain. The CDR3 extends over 12 amino acids. Between the trimmed V and J ends, which lost 5 bases and 7 bases, there was a span of 8 bases. Germline lookup yields CDR1 SNHLY and CDR2 FYNNEI. The chain's CDR3 is CASSPLVEKLFF. DNA for the CDR3: TGTGCCAGCAGTCCCTTAGTTGAAAAACTGTTTTTT.

The chain uses TRBV29-1 and TRBJ2-3; no clear D gene. The V end lost 4 bases, the J end lost 2 bases, and 10 bases lay between the germline ends. CDR3 length: 13 amino acids. CDR1 SQVTM and CDR2 ANQGSEA come from the germline V gene. CDR3 amino acids: CSVGSSYTDTQYF. The CDR3 nucleotides are TGCAGCGTTGGGTCCAGTTACACAGATACGCAGTATTTT.

The chain has TRBV5-1 and TRBJ2-7; no clear D. Trimming took 2 bases from V and 6 from J, leaving 12 bases between them. Germline V gene sequence: CDR1 SGHRS, CDR2 YFSETQ. The length of the CDR3 is 13 residues. The CDR3 region is CASSLPGVSEQYF. As DNA, the CDR3 is TGCGCCAGCAGCTTACCGGGCGTCTCCGAGCAGTACTTC.

This clone occurred a few times. The V gene is TRBV28, the J gene TRBJ1-6; 9 bases map to TRBD1. The length of the CDR3 is 15 residues. The V gene end was trimmed by 3 bases and the J gene end by 9 bases; junction bases not matched to a gene: 6. Germline lookup yields CDR1 MDHEN and CDR2 SYDVKM. Written as DNA, the CDR3 is TGTGCCAGCAGTTTGTCGGGGACAGGGATTTCACCCCTCCACTTT. Translated, it gives CASSLSGTGISPLHF.

This rearrangement joins TRBV7-3 to TRBJ2-2, with D unclear. The CDR3 loop spans 16 amino acids. Germline V gives CDR1 SGHTA, CDR2 FQGTGA. The ends were cut back, 5 bases at V and 0 bases at J, with 13 bases in the middle. The CDR3 DNA follows: TGTGCCAGCAGCCTAAATAGGGCAACGAACACCGGGGAGCTGTTTTTT. It translates to CASSLNRATNTGELFF.

For the CDR3, the DNA is TGTGCCAGCAGCCCTATACTAGCGGGAGTGCACGAGCAGTACTTC. It encodes CASSPILAGVHEQYF. The chain uses TRBV7-2 and TRBJ2-7; 11 bases are a match to TRBD2. The trim removed 5 bases at V and 5 bases at J, leaving 8 bases unmatched. The CDR3 spans 15 residues. Germline CDR1 and CDR2: SGHTA and FQGNSA.

This clone appeared a few times. V is TRBV18 and J is TRBJ2-1, with D uncertain. Trimming cost V 2 bases and J 8 bases, with 7 bases left between them. The germline CDR1 and CDR2 sequences are KGHSH and LQKENI. The CDR3 is made up of 12 amino acids. CDR3 sequence: CASSPRGDEQFF. The DNA for the CDR3 is TGTGCCAGCTCACCAAGAGGCGATGAGCAGTTCTTC.

The chain employs TRBV29-1 and TRBJ1-2; D uncertain. Trimming stripped 8 bases from V and 4 bases from J, with 8 bases between. This CDR3 contains 10 residues. The germline gives CDR1 SQVTM, CDR2 ANQGSEA. The chain's CDR3 is CSISGYGYTF. CDR3 nucleotides: TGCAGCATATCCGGCTATGGCTACACCTTC.

The chain uses TRBV6-6 and TRBJ2-5; tentative D call: TRBD2 (5 bases). Germline CDR1 MNHNY, CDR2 SVGAGI (reference sequence). The V and J ends lost 3 bases and 2 bases respectively, with 10 bases between them. This CDR3 comprises 14 residues. The CDR3, as DNA: TGTGCCAGCAGTTATGCGGACTCACAAGAGACCCAGTACTTC. Translated, it gives CASSYADSQETQYF.

In the case of this clone: The junction shows a germline mismatch at one end, possibly a read error. This rearrangement joins TRBV2 to TRBJ2-6; D might be TRBD2 (7 bases). This CDR3 is 15 amino acids long. In germline, CDR1 is SNHLY, CDR2 FYNNEI. The CDR3 nucleotides read TGTGCCAGCAGCGAAGGGGGGGCTGGGGCCAACGTCCTGACTTTC. Its protein is CASSEGGAGANVLTF.

This chain links TRBV29-1 with TRBJ2-2; maybe TRBD2 (6 bases). Between the trimmed V and J ends, which lost 4 bases and 4 bases, there was a span of 16 bases. CDR3 length equals 15 residues. CDR1 is SQVTM and CDR2 is ANQGSEA in the germline V gene. The CDR3 nucleotides are TGCAGCGTTGCCCAGACTAGGGCAGGCACCGGGGAGCTGTTTTTT. As protein: CSVAQTRAGTGELFF.

The chain joins TRBV28 to TRBJ2-7; D is unresolved. This CDR3 is built from 11 residues. V lost 5 bases, J lost 4 bases, and 6 bases lay in between. Per germline, CDR1 MDHEN and CDR2 SYDVKM. The DNA of the CDR3 is TGTGCCAGCAGTACCAAGTACGAGCAGTACTTC. Translated, it gives CASSTKYEQYF.

The chain carries TRBV30 and TRBJ2-5; D remains unclear. Looked up from germline, CDR1 is GTSNPN and CDR2 is SVGIG (reference sequence). Trimming shortened V by 3 bases and J by 3 bases, and 11 bases separated the two germline ends. This CDR3 is 13 amino acids long. CDR3 in amino acids: CAWRRMGKETQYF. For the CDR3, the DNA is TGTGCCTGGAGACGGATGGGTAAAGAGACCCAGTACTTC.

The genes are TRBV20-1 and TRBJ1-1; perhaps TRBD1 as D (6 bases). Germline CDR1 is DFQATT and CDR2 is SNEGSKA (reference sequence). There are 10 residues in the CDR3. V was cut by 3 bases and J by 8 bases, with 7 bases left in between. The CDR3 spells CSASDREAFF. CDR3 sequence (DNA): TGCAGTGCTAGCGACAGGGAAGCTTTCTTT.

The chain has TRBV29-1 and TRBJ2-7; TRBD2 might be the D (5 bases). The germline CDR1 and CDR2 sequences are SQVTM and ANQGSEA. V lost 7 bases and J lost 3, with 13 bases in between. The CDR3 sequence is 12 residues long. This chain's CDR3 is CSALKSGYEQYF. CDR3 sequence (DNA): TGCAGCGCCCTAAAGAGCGGCTACGAGCAGTACTTC.

The CDR3 nucleotides read TGCGCCAGCAGTCAACGAGGGGAGCGGGAGACCGGGGAGCTGTTTTTT. Its translation: CASSQRGERETGELFF. The chain joins TRBV23-1 to TRBJ2-2; the match to TRBD2 covers 8 bases. TRBV23-1 is an ORF for which the function is uncertain. The V segment lost 2 bases and the J segment 5 bases; nucleotides outside the gene matches: 7. The CDR3 sequence is 16 residues long.

The CDR3 region is CASSFMRRDTGELFF. CDR3 nucleotide sequence: TGTGCCAGCAGCTTTATGAGGCGGGACACCGGGGAGCTGTTTTTT. The chain has TRBV7-2 and TRBJ2-2, with TRBD2 as a possible D gene (5 bases). The CDR3 is made up of 15 amino acids. Per germline, CDR1 SGHTA and CDR2 FQGNSA. The V and J ends lost 3 bases and 3 bases respectively, with 11 bases between them.

The chain has TRBV27 and TRBJ1-2; D uncertain. Per germline, CDR1 MNHEY and CDR2 SMNVEV (reference sequence). The CDR3 runs 13 residues. V lost 6 bases and J 1 base, leaving 9 bases between the germline ends. The CDR3 region is CASRPRDNYGYTF. The DNA of the CDR3 is TGTGCCAGCAGACCCCGGGATAACTATGGCTACACCTTC.

The V gene is TRBV29-1, the J gene TRBJ2-2, with D perhaps matching TRBD2 (5 bases). The CDR3 sequence is 11 residues long. CDR1 is SQVTM and CDR2 is ANQGSEA in the germline V gene. The V end lost 7 bases, the J end lost 6 bases, and 9 bases lay between the germline ends. The CDR3 DNA reads as TGCAGCGGGAGGTACTCCGGGGAGCTGTTTTTT. It encodes CSGRYSGELFF.

The rearrangement uses TRBV30 and TRBJ1-5; TRBD1 might be the D (5 bases). CDR3 size: 13 residues. Between the trimmed V and J ends, which lost 3 bases and 4 bases, there was a span of 10 bases. Germline lookup yields CDR1 GTSNPN and CDR2 SVGIG (reference sequence). CDR3 bases: TGTGCCTGGAGAGGGACGGCGAATCAGCCCCAGCATTTT. Translating gives CAWRGTANQPQHF. The variable domain in full, completed from reference TRBV30 and TRBJ1-5, reads SQTIHQWPATLVQPVGSPLSLECTVEGTSNPNLYWYRQAAGRGLQLLFYSVGIGQISSEVPQNLSASRPQDRQFILSSKKLLLSDSGFYLCAWRGTANQPQHFGDGTRLSIL.

The chain has TRBV30 and TRBJ2-1; TRBD1 matches at 7 bases. Germline trimming cut 2 bases from V and 0 bases from J; bases unmatched to any gene: 4. The germline V gene encodes CDR1 GTSNPN and CDR2 SVGIG (reference sequence). The CDR3 has 15 residues. CDR3 nucleotide sequence: TGTGCCTGGAGTAAGGGGGCGAGCTCCTACAATGAGCAGTTCTTC. It translates to CAWSKGASSYNEQFF.

The chain employs TRBV30 and TRBJ2-7; 7 nucleotides match TRBD2. The germline V gene has CDR1 GTSNPN and CDR2 SVGIG (reference sequence). The CDR3 totals 13 residues. With 3 bases clipped from V and 0 bases from J, the junction kept 2 bases outside the gene matches. CDR3 amino acids: CAWRSGTSYEQYF. The CDR3 region has the DNA TGTGCCTGGAGAAGCGGGACCTCCTACGAGCAGTACTTC.

The rearrangement joins TRBV7-2 to TRBJ2-3; D is perhaps TRBD2 (6 bases). V lost 1 base to trimming and J lost 0 bases, with 11 bases between them. Germline V gene data show CDR1 as SGHTA and CDR2 as FQGNSA. The CDR3 consists of 16 residues. This CDR3 reads CASSLVRDSSTDTQYF. For the CDR3, the DNA is TGTGCCAGCAGCTTAGTAAGGGACTCAAGCACAGATACGCAGTATTTT.

This clone has more than one count but fewer than ten. The chain uses TRBV2 and TRBJ1-1, with 9 bases matching TRBD1. The CDR3 length is 14 residues. V lost 6 bases, J lost 5 bases, and 7 bases stayed unmatched. Germline V CDR1 and CDR2: SNHLY, FYNNEI. The CDR3 nucleotides read TGTGCCAGCAGCCAGGACAGGGGATATACTGAAGCTTTCTTT. Amino acids: CASSQDRGYTEAFF.

The rearrangement links TRBV4-1 to TRBJ2-7, with D perhaps given as TRBD1 or TRBD2 (5 bases each). The CDR3 spans 16 residues. CDR1 is MGHRA, CDR2 YSYEKL, per germline. V dropped 2 bases and J dropped 1 base, with 15 bases sitting between them. DNA for the CDR3: TGCGCCAGCAGCCAAAAACCGGGGCCCCTTTCCTACGAGCAGTACTTC. As protein: CASSQKPGPLSYEQYF.

The chain links TRBV2 to TRBJ2-1, with 8 bases that match TRBD2. The length of the CDR3 is 15 residues. The trim removed 3 bases at V and 6 bases at J, leaving 7 bases unmatched. Germline lookup yields CDR1 SNHLY and CDR2 FYNNEI. Here the CDR3 reads CASSDATSASNEQFF. CDR3 coding DNA: TGTGCCAGCAGTGACGCGACTAGCGCCTCCAATGAGCAGTTCTTC.

This clone has a handful of counts. This sequence joins TRBV2 and TRBJ2-1, with 7 positions matching TRBD1. Germline loops: CDR1 SNHLY, CDR2 FYNNEI. V dropped 4 bases and J dropped 0; count of bases not matched to a gene: 0. The CDR3 totals 14 residues. CDR3 amino acids: CASSGTGSYNEQFF. The CDR3 DNA reads TGTGCCAGCAGTGGGACAGGCTCCTACAATGAGCAGTTCTTC.

The chain couples TRBV7-2 to TRBJ2-7; 7 bases match TRBD1. J gave up 3 bases and V 5 bases, and 13 bases lay outside the gene matches. The CDR3 is 16 residues long. CDR1 and CDR2 (germline): SGHTA, FQGNSA. The CDR3 DNA reads TGTGCCAGCAGCCAACTTTTTAGCCGGGACAGCTACGAGCAGTACTTC. Translated: CASSQLFSRDSYEQYF.

This chain connects TRBV29-1 to TRBJ2-3; 9 nucleotides match TRBD2. Germline lookup yields CDR1 SQVTM and CDR2 ANQGSEA. J gave up 1 base and V 1 base, and 6 bases lay outside the gene matches. The CDR3 length is 16 residues. The CDR3 coding sequence is TGCAGCGTTGAAGCTAGCGGGAAAGATGGCACAGATACGCAGTATTTT. It specifies CSVEASGKDGTDTQYF.

V and J are TRBV4-2 and TRBJ1-2; D is undetermined. Looked up from germline, CDR1 is LGHNA and CDR2 is YNFKEQ. The V end was cut by 0 bases, the J end by 4 bases, with 9 bases between. The CDR3 loop spans 14 amino acids. CDR3 residues: CASSQDSGLYGYTF. CDR3 bases: TGTGCCAGCAGCCAAGATTCCGGACTCTATGGCTACACCTTC.